The T cell receptor beta chain described here comes from a study of shared clonotypes between healthy human individuals. Trimming pared 2 bases from V and 3 bases from J, leaving 7 bases between. The CDR3 runs 13 residues. CDR1 is KGHSH and CDR2 is LQKENI in the germline V gene. The table came from immunoSEQ multiplex PCR; TCRdb's copy has only in-frame clones and leaves some out. Of about 1.9 million clones in the sample, approximately 92% were seen once. Terminally differentiated effector memory CD45RA+ cells were left out of the naive CD8 fraction, which was CD45RO-negative and positively selected for CCR7. In regard to this clone: Antigen: not known.

Findings of the study overall: The study found about 5% of naive CD4 clonotypes shared across four donors. Memory subsets generally showed lower estimated richness than naive subsets. The represented genetic and exposure-history diversity was limited by the small number of donors.

This receptor was taken from a young man in good health. Some clones in this sample may be carry-over from other donors' samples. V usage is TRBV18 and J usage is TRBJ1-2; D ambiguous. Material: naive CD8+ T cells from PBMCs. In DNA form, the CDR3 reads TGTGCCAGCTCACCATCGGCGGACTATGGCTACACCTTC. It specifies CASSPSADYGYTF.